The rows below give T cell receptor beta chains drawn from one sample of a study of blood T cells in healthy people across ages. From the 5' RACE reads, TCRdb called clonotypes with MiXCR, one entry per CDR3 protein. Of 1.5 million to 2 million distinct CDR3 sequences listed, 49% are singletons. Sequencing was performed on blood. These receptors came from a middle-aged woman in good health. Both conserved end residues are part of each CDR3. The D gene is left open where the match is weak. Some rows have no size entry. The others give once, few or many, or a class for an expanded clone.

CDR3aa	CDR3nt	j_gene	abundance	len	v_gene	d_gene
CSARQGEKYNEQFF	TGCAGCGCTAGACAGGGGGAGAAGTACAATGAGCAGTTCTTC	TRBJ2-1	few	14	TRBV29-1	TRBD1
CASSLIKGAISEQYF	TGTGCCAGCAGCTTAATTAAGGGAGCTATATCCGAGCAGTACTTC	TRBJ2-7	few	15	TRBV7-2	NA
CSASQGANRDGYTF	TGCAGTGCGAGTCAGGGGGCGAACCGTGACGGCTACACCTTC	TRBJ1-2	few	14	TRBV20-1	TRBD1
CASSLRQGLAYTF	TGTGCCAGCAGTTTAAGGCAGGGCCTCGCCTACACCTTC	TRBJ1-2	NA	13	TRBV12-3/TRBV12-4	NA
CASSQTSGGLQETQYF	TGTGCCAGCAGCCAAACTAGCGGGGGGCTACAAGAGACCCAGTACTTC	TRBJ2-5	NA	16	TRBV4-2	TRBD2
CASSLMVRSGYTF	TGTGCCAGCAGTTTAATGGTGAGGAGTGGCTACACCTTC	TRBJ1-2	NA	13	TRBV12-3/TRBV12-4	NA
CASSQGAPLGNQPQHF	TGTGCCAGCAGCCAAGGGGCGCCGTTGGGCAATCAGCCCCAGCATTTT	TRBJ1-5	NA	16	TRBV3-1	NA
CASSLDSGLSTQYF	TGTGCCAGCAGCTTAGACAGCGGTCTCAGCACGCAGTATTTT	TRBJ2-3	NA	14	TRBV7-9	NA
CSARTFKLAASYNEQFF	TGCAGTGCTAGAACCTTCAAACTAGCGGCTTCCTACAATGAGCAGTTCTTC	TRBJ2-1	NA	17	TRBV20-1	TRBD2
CSVVVEGGRRYEQYF	TGCAGCGTTGTTGTGGAGGGGGGAAGAAGGTACGAGCAGTACTTC	TRBJ2-7	NA	15	TRBV29-1	NA
CASSAQGSTDTQYF	TGTGCCAGCAGCGCCCAGGGTTCCACAGATACGCAGTATTTT	TRBJ2-3	many	14	TRBV7-2	NA
CASSVGGQDGQPQHF	TGTGCCAGCAGCGTAGGGGGGCAGGATGGTCAGCCCCAGCATTTT	TRBJ1-5	NA	15	TRBV9	NA
CSAPGRTSNYGYTF	TGCAGTGCTCCCGGGCGGACCTCGAACTATGGCTACACCTTC	TRBJ1-2	NA	14	TRBV20-1	NA
CASSRDRDWLGQYF	TGTGCCAGCAGCCGTGACAGGGACTGGCTTGGGCAGTACTTC	TRBJ2-4	once	14	TRBV28	NA
CASSALVNSYGYTF	TGTGCCAGCAGCGCACTAGTGAACAGCTATGGCTACACCTTC	TRBJ1-2	NA	14	TRBV7-9	NA
CSARVLDMNTEAFF	TGCAGTGCTAGAGTACTGGACATGAACACTGAAGCTTTCTTT	TRBJ1-1	NA	14	TRBV20-1	NA
CASSQGGWGQGTFEQYF	TGCGCCAGCAGCCAAGGAGGATGGGGCCAGGGAACCTTCGAGCAGTACTTC	TRBJ2-7	NA	17	TRBV4-1	NA
CASSRTPDNNEQFF	TGTGCCAGCAGTCGAACACCGGATAACAATGAGCAGTTCTTC	TRBJ2-1	NA	14	TRBV6-5	NA
CSVEQVANTEAFF	TGCAGCGTTGAACAGGTAGCGAACACTGAAGCTTTCTTT	TRBJ1-1	few	13	TRBV29-1	NA
CASSQGNTQPQHF	TGTGCCAGCAGCCAGGGTAATACTCAGCCCCAGCATTTT	TRBJ1-5	few	13	TRBV4-2	NA
CASSLQGAQDGYTF	TGTGCCAGCAGCTTACAAGGGGCGCAGGATGGCTACACCTTC	TRBJ1-2	NA	14	TRBV7-2	NA
CASSQDARVGQYF	TGCGCCAGCAGCCAAGATGCCCGGGTGGGGCAGTACTTC	TRBJ2-7	few	13	TRBV4-1	NA
CASSQDPLEQYF	TGTGCCAGCAGCCAGGATCCCCTCGAGCAGTACTTC	TRBJ2-7	NA	12	TRBV7-8	NA
CASSPDGLAGGSTDTQYF	TGTGCCAGCTCACCGGACGGACTAGCGGGGGGCAGCACAGATACGCAGTATTTT	TRBJ2-3	few	18	TRBV18	TRBD2
CATSGTGSGNEQYF	TGTGCCACTTCGGGGACAGGGTCGGGGAATGAGCAGTACTTC	TRBJ2-5	NA	14	TRBV15	TRBD1
CASIGTFQGAAFF	TGTGCCAGCATCGGGACCTTCCAGGGGGCAGCTTTCTTT	TRBJ1-1	NA	13	TRBV13	TRBD1
CAISEGTDTQYF	TGTGCCATCAGTGAAGGGACAGATACGCAGTATTTT	TRBJ2-3	NA	12	TRBV10-3	NA
CASSQVWGSGQETQYF	TGCGCCAGCAGCCAAGTTTGGGGTTCGGGGCAAGAGACCCAGTACTTC	TRBJ2-5	few	16	TRBV4-1	NA
CSVGDRDQGQYF	TGCAGCGTCGGTGACAGGGATCAAGGGCAGTACTTC	TRBJ2-4	few	12	TRBV29-1	TRBD1
CASSRGLADLAKNIQYF	TGTGCCAGCAGCCGAGGACTAGCGGATCTAGCCAAAAACATTCAGTACTTC	TRBJ2-4	NA	17	TRBV5-4	TRBD2
CARGKAGGMEAVLENIQYF	TGTGCCAGAGGTAAAGCGGGGGGTATGGAGGCCGTTTTGGAGAACATTCAGTACTTC	TRBJ2-4	few	19	TRBV27	TRBD2
CASSPRTSRMFTDTQYF	TGTGCCAGCAGCCCCAGGACTAGCAGGATGTTCACAGATACGCAGTATTTT	TRBJ2-3	many	17	TRBV7-2	TRBD2
CASSYTGDQFF	TGTGCCAGCAGCTATACAGGGGATCAGTTCTTC	TRBJ2-1	NA	11	TRBV11-2	TRBD1
CASRFLAGGPFFKNIQYF	TGTGCCAGCAGATTTCTAGCGGGGGGGCCTTTTTTCAAAAACATTCAGTACTTC	TRBJ2-4	NA	18	TRBV7-2	TRBD2
CASSFGRLGYEQYF	TGTGCCAGCAGCTTCGGCAGGTTGGGCTACGAGCAGTACTTC	TRBJ2-7	NA	14	TRBV11-2	NA
CASRGRIAGMQYF	TGTGCCAGCAGAGGGAGGATAGCGGGGATGCAGTACTTC	TRBJ2-7	NA	13	TRBV6-4	TRBD2
CASRPDKYGYTF	TGTGCCAGCAGACCGGACAAGTATGGCTACACCTTC	TRBJ1-2	NA	12	TRBV5-5	NA
CASSAGTSGIQETQYF	TGTGCCAGCAGCGCCGGGACTAGCGGGATTCAAGAGACCCAGTACTTT	TRBJ2-5	NA	16	TRBV9	TRBD2
CASSLDRSTGANVLTF	TGTGCCAGCAGCTTAGATCGCAGTACTGGGGCCAACGTCCTGACTTTC	TRBJ2-6	few	16	TRBV7-9	NA
CASSLGLTGTDYNGQFF	TGTGCCAGCAGCTTAGGGCTAACGGGGACCGACTACAATGGGCAGTTCTTC	TRBJ2-1	once	17	TRBV11-2	NA
CASSSGDLRTGLYGYTF	TGTGCCAGCAGCTCAGGGGACTTACGGACAGGGTTGTATGGCTACACCTTC	TRBJ1-2	NA	17	TRBV7-8	TRBD1
CASSFDGEYGYTF	TGTGCCAGCTCATTCGACGGAGAATATGGCTACACCTTC	TRBJ1-2	NA	13	TRBV18	NA
CAWSGQGGGYTF	TGTGCCTGGAGTGGACAGGGCGGTGGCTACACCTTC	TRBJ1-2	NA	12	TRBV30	TRBD1
CSVHPRDRRNEQYF	TGCAGTGTTCACCCCCGGGACAGGAGGAATGAGCAGTACTTC	TRBJ2-5	NA	14	TRBV20-1	TRBD1
CASSLIVGTGANVLTF	TGTGCCAGCAGTTTAATAGTTGGGACAGGGGCCAACGTCCTGACTTTC	TRBJ2-6	NA	16	TRBV28	NA
CASSGRSSEQYF	TGTGCCAGCTCAGGGCGGAGCAGCGAGCAGTACTTC	TRBJ2-7	NA	12	TRBV2	NA
CASLDRGWNQPQHF	TGTGCCAGCCTGGACAGGGGATGGAATCAGCCCCAGCATTTT	TRBJ1-5	NA	14	TRBV28	TRBD1
CASSLLGGQSSYEQYF	TGTGCCAGCAGCTTATTGGGAGGACAGAGCTCCTACGAGCAGTACTTC	TRBJ2-7	NA	16	TRBV7-6	NA
CSVSPLVGTGELFF	TGCAGCGTTAGCCCCCTTGTAGGTACCGGGGAGCTGTTTTTT	TRBJ2-2	NA	14	TRBV29-1	NA
CSARDLMEPEAFF	TGCAGTGCTAGAGATCTGATGGAGCCTGAAGCTTTCTTT	TRBJ1-1	NA	13	TRBV20-1	NA
CASSPGTNTNEQFF	TGTGCCAGCTCACCAGGGACCAATACGAATGAGCAGTTCTTC	TRBJ2-1	NA	14	TRBV18	NA
CASSLRPRDTNEQFF	TGCGCCAGCAGCCTCCGTCCCCGGGACACCAATGAGCAGTTCTTC	TRBJ2-1	NA	15	TRBV5-1	NA
CATTGTLETQYF	TGTGCCACAACCGGGACATTGGAGACCCAGTACTTC	TRBJ2-5	NA	12	TRBV10-3	NA